This T cell receptor (beta chain) was retrieved from a study of blood T cell repertoires in COVID-19. Study background: Collection of acute and convalescent COVID-19 samples took place in the United States, Italy and Spain. PBMCs, B-cell-depleted T cells, or T cells were the source of the cDNA or gDNA that made up the material.

As originally analysed: For nucleated cells, counts were estimated from reference gene primer amplification. Assay used: immunoSEQ multiplex PCR; TCRdb lists only in-frame clones, some missing. That table is the source of V, J and clone size, and D and trimming were worked out from the DNA. The data hold approximately 140,000 clones, with 86% observed a single time. The V gene's germline CDR1 is SNHLY and CDR2 FYNNEI. The CDR3 has 12 residues. V lost 6 bases and J lost 8, with 10 bases in between. This receptor was taken from a man in his 70s with acute or convalescent COVID-19. The chain carries TRBV2 and TRBJ1-4, with D possibly being TRBD1 (5 bases). Sequenced sample: peripheral blood. The CDR3 loop reads CASSGGGEKLFF. In nucleotides, the CDR3 is TGTGCCAGCAGCGGGGGTGGGGAAAAACTGTTTTTT.